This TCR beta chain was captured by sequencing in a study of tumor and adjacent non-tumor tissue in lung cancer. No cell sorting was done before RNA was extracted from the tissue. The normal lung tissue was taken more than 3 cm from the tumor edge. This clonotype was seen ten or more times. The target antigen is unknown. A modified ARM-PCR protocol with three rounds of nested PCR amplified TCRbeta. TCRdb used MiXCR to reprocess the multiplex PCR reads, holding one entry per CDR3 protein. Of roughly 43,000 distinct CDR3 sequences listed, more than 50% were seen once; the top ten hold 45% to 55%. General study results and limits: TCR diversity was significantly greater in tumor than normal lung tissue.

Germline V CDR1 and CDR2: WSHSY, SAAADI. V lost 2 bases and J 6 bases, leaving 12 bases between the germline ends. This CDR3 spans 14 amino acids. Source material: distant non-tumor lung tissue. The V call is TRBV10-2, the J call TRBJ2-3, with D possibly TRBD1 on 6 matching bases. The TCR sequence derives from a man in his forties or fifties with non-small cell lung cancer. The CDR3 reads CASSEPSRGDTQYF. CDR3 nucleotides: TGCGCCAGCAGTGAGCCTTCCAGGGGCGATACGCAGTATTTT.